The present TCR beta chain was sequenced within a study of T cell responses to AZD1222 COVID-19 vaccine. TCRdb's table, derived via immunoSEQ multiplex PCR, lists solely in-frame clones and lacks some. The profile shows about 120,000 clones, about 89% of them singletons. On this clone itself: Its antigen is unidentified.

Between the trimmed V and J ends, which lost 3 bases and 9 bases, there was a span of 9 bases. This CDR3 contains 12 residues. Germline V lookup: CDR1 GTSNPN, CDR2 SVGIG (reference sequence). Findings of the study overall: The CD4 TCRs associated with vaccination extended across spike and predominated at 160-218 and 743-854. The donor group comprised mostly white British people and more females; the analysis possibly underestimated clonal diversity. All repertoire sampling was performed exclusively after the peak T cell response.

The sample in question was peripheral blood, obtained on day 0 of AZD1222 vaccination. This TCR derives from an adult in good health. V usage is TRBV30 and J usage is TRBJ1-6; no reliable D call. The CDR3 sequence: CAWSESVSPLHF. CDR3 nucleotide sequence: TGTGCCTGGAGCGAATCCGTTTCACCCCTCCACTTT.